The T cell receptor beta chain under discussion was sequenced for a study of T-cell memory formation after mild COVID-19 (dated by TCRdb to the early 2020s). Study-wide context: TCR sequence clusters from the two donors were largely donor specific. Longitudinal TCRalpha and TCRbeta repertoire sequencing tracked T-cell clones expanding and contracting after mild COVID-19 in two donors. Two young, previously healthy adult volunteers, one female and one male, were included in the cohort. Study-wide findings and limitations: Some responding clones were found in pre-infection memory, which suggests that pre-existing cross-reactive memory T cells took part in the SARS-CoV-2 response. The study covered only a couple of mild cases, and larger cohorts including severe cases with pre-infection samples were considered necessary. Clones contracting from day 15 to 85 had balanced CD4/CD8 phenotypes, while a second wave expanding from day 15 to 37 was biased towards CD4+. Contracting CD4+ clones turned up mainly in the CM and EM memory subsets, whereas EMRA was where CD8+ clones were enriched. The second-wave clones that peaked on day 37 were not confirmed to be SARS-CoV-2 specific.

Ficoll-Paque density gradient centrifugation was used to isolate PBMCs. TCRdb shows the sequencer as Illumina NovaSeq 6000. TCRalpha and TCRbeta cDNA libraries were built by 5'RACE with constant-segment primers, adding sample barcodes and unique molecular identifiers. Trizol reagent was used to extract RNA from every sample. Library amplification was performed in two PCR steps, and a second sample barcode and Illumina TruSeq adapters were introduced in the second step. Libraries were sequenced on an Illumina NovaSeq with 2 x 150 bp paired-end reads. On the authors' methods: Reads were demultiplexed and collapsed into UMI-guided consensus sequences with migec v1.2.7. With mixcr v2.1.11, UMI consensuses were aligned to TRA and TRB V and J templates and assembled into clonotypes. A clonotype was counted as expanded or contracted only when both edgeR and NoisET called the clonotype significant, with the noise models trained on biological replicates. For edgeR calls, a false discovery rate-adjusted p below 0.01 and a log2 fold-change threshold of 1 were applied. As an exploratory analysis of dynamics, max-normalized trajectories of the 1000 most abundant clonotypes were examined by PCA with hierarchical clustering. Each responding clone was given a CD4 or CD8 phenotype based on the CD4+ and CD8+ repertoires, which had been sequenced separately. TCRdb trimmed public reads at Q25 via fastp, called clones via MiXCR and kept in-frame beta chains. Rows are combined by CDR3 protein, so each entry shows the most common genes and DNA. V and J calls and clone size were set by TCRdb, not the authors. Present in this sample are approximately 250,000 distinct CDR3 sequences, about a sixth of which were seen just once. The top ten constitute around 23% of the sample.

CDR1 and CDR2 (MNHEY, SMNVEV) derive from the germline V gene (reference sequence). The CDR3 runs 17 amino acids, cysteine and phenylalanine included. Just CDR3 DNA is preserved here, 51 bases in frame from base 1. After removal of 1 base from V and 6 bases from J, the junction retains 9 bases not matched to a gene. Concerning this clonotype itself: No cognate antigen has been identified for it. No much larger clone exists at a distance of one base, and base qualities are not known.

The sample was PBMCs or a T cell subset sorted from them (not recorded which). The rearrangement joined TRBV27 to TRBJ1-6; 7 central nucleotides agree with TRBD1. This receptor was identified in a man aged 18 to 30 who had mild COVID-19 (a few samples of this study predate the infection). The sample titles of this study are shuffled in the database, so cell type and time point are left out; the donor was told from shared clones. The nucleotide sequence reads TGTGCCAGCAGTTTATTAGCGGTGGGACAGCCTAATTCACCCCTCCACTTT. Its coded protein is CASSLLAVGQPNSPLHF.